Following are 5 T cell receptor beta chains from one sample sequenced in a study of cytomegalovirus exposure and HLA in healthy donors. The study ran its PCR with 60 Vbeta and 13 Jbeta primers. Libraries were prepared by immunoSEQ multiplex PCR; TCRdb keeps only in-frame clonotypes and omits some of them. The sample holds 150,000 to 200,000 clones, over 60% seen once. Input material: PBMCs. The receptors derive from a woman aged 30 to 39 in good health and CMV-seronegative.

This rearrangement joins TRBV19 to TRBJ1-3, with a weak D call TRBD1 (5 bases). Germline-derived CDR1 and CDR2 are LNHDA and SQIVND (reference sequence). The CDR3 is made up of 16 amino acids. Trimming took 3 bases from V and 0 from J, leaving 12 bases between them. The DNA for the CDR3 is TGTGCCAGTAGTATTGAGCAGGGACTCTCTGGAAACACCATATATTTT. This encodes CASSIEQGLSGNTIYF.

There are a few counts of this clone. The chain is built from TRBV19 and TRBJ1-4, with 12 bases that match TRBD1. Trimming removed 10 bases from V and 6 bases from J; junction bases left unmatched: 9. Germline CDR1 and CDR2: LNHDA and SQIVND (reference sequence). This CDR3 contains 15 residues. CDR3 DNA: TGTGCCATCCTTTGCCGGGACAGGGGGCATGAAAAACTGTTTTTT. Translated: CAILCRDRGHEKLFF.

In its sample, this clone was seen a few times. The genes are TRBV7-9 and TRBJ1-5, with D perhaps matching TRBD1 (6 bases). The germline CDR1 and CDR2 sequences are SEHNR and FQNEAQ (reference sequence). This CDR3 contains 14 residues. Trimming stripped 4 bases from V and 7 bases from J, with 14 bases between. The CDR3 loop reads CASSSADSLQPQHF. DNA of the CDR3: TGTGCCAGCAGCTCCGCGGACAGTTTACAGCCCCAGCATTTT.

In DNA, the CDR3 is TGTGCCAGCAGCTCTCCGGGATACTCCTACAATGAGCAGTTCTTC. Translating it yields CASSSPGYSYNEQFF. The gene calls are TRBV28 and TRBJ2-1; D is possibly TRBD2 (5 bases). V was pared by 6 bases and J by 0 bases, with 12 bases between. Germline-derived CDR1 and CDR2 are MDHEN and SYDVKM. The CDR3 sequence is 15 residues long.

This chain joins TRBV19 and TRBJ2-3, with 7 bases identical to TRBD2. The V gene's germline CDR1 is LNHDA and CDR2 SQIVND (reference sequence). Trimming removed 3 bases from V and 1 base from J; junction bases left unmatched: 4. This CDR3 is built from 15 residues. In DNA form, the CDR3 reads TGTGCCAGTAGTATCTCTGGGAGGGGCACAGATACGCAGTATTTT. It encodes CASSISGRGTDTQYF.